What follows are 29 T cell receptor beta chains derived from one specimen sequenced in a study of blood T cells in healthy people across ages. Together with a sample-barcoded 5' primer, a J-beta primer mix was included in a second PCR lasting about 7 to 11 cycles. TCRdb reanalysed the 5' RACE reads using MiXCR and keeps one entry per CDR3 protein. This sample has around 990,000 distinct CDR3 sequences, with around 25% found just once. Another study also made use of these data, one on T cells of mothers and their children.

Input material: blood. The origin of the receptors is a girl aged 2 to 10 in good health.

The J gene is TRBJ2-5, the V gene TRBV20-1, with D perhaps TRBD1 or TRBD2 (6 bases each). The end of the DNA fits TRBJ2-1 better, so the J call may be wrong. The CDR3 extends over 16 amino acids. The V gene's germline CDR1 is DFQATT and CDR2 SNEGSKA (reference sequence). The CDR3 loop reads CSARDDDVRGLDEQFF. The DNA for the CDR3 is TGCAGTGCTAGAGATGATGACGTCCGGGGGCTGGATGAGCAGTTCTTC.

There are a few counts of this clonotype. The chain recombines TRBV5-1 with TRBJ2-7; TRBD2 matches at 7 bases. The germline V gene encodes CDR1 SGHRS and CDR2 YFSETQ. CDR3 length equals 14 residues. The ends lost 4 bases at V and 3 bases at J; junction bases unmatched: 7. CDR3 amino acids: CASSESGEFYEQYF. The CDR3 region has the DNA TGCGCCAGCAGCGAAAGCGGGGAGTTCTACGAGCAGTACTTC.

In this sample, this clonotype turned up a few times. This chain connects TRBV9 to TRBJ1-1; perhaps TRBD1 as D (6 bases). The germline gives CDR1 SGDLS, CDR2 YYNGEE. CDR3 length equals 13 residues. V was cut by 1 base and J by 4 bases, with 8 bases left in between. The DNA of the CDR3 is TGTGCCAGCAGCGTAATAGGGGGCACTGAAGCTTTCTTT. This encodes CASSVIGGTEAFF.

To note about this clonotype: The conserved phenylalanine or tryptophan normally closing the CDR3 is absent here, so this likely arose from a read error. This chain joins TRBV5-1 and TRBJ2-7, with D perhaps TRBD1 (6 bases). The CDR3 extends over 14 amino acids. The V end was cut by 4 bases, the J end by 2 bases, with 13 bases between. Germline values: CDR1 SGHRS, CDR2 YFSETQ. The chain's CDR3 is CASSGTTSTYEQYL. CDR3 sequence (DNA): TGCGCCAGCAGCGGGACAACCTCCACCTACGAGCAGTACCTC.

Only a few counts were recorded for this clonotype. This rearrangement joins TRBV29-1 to TRBJ1-1, with TRBD1 as a possible D gene (6 bases). The germline V gene encodes CDR1 SQVTM and CDR2 ANQGSEA. Trimming took 2 bases from V and 10 from J, leaving 8 bases between them. The CDR3 is 10 amino acids. The CDR3 DNA reads as TGCAGCGTTGAAAAAGGGGGAGCTTTCTTT. Protein sequence: CSVEKGGAFF. The full variable domain, completed using reference TRBV29-1 and TRBJ1-1, is SAVISQKPSRDICQRGTSLTIQCQVDSQVTMMFWYRQQPGQSLTLIATANQGSEATYESGFVIDKFPISRPNLTFSTLTVSNMSPEDSSIYLCSVEKGGAFFGQGTRLTVV.

This clonotype was counted only a few times. The chain joins TRBV3-1 to TRBJ2-5; 12 nucleotides agree with TRBD2. Germline trimming cut 10 bases from V and 4 bases from J; bases unmatched to any gene: 4. The germline V gene encodes CDR1 LGHDT and CDR2 YNNKEL (reference sequence). There are 13 residues in the CDR3. CDR3 amino acids: CATLTSGGETQYF. The CDR3 nucleotides are TGTGCCACCCTGACTAGCGGGGGAGAGACCCAGTACTTC.

V gene TRBV6-1 combines with J gene TRBJ2-7; maybe TRBD1 (6 bases). The CDR3 is made up of 14 amino acids. From germline, CDR1 is MNHNS and CDR2 SASEGT. V lost 3 bases and J lost 5, with 14 bases in between. This chain's CDR3 is CASSDLGAGHEQYF. DNA for the CDR3: TGTGCCAGCAGTGATTTGGGGGCTGGCCACGAGCAGTACTTC.

The rearrangement joins TRBV28 to TRBJ2-5; 11 bases are a match to TRBD2. Near its end, the DNA agrees better with TRBJ2-1, so the J call may be wrong. The length of the CDR3 is 17 residues. Germline V lookup: CDR1 MDHEN, CDR2 SYDVKM. The CDR3 region is CASSFPLAGGRDNEQFF. The CDR3 nucleotides read TGTGCCAGCAGTTTCCCCCTAGCGGGAGGTCGCGACAATGAGCAGTTCTTC.

The table lists this clonotype with a few counts. This sequence joins TRBV25-1 and TRBJ2-1; no definite D call. The CDR3 is made up of 14 amino acids. Trimming removed 2 bases from V and 4 bases from J, with 9 bases in between. Germline CDR1 MGHDK, CDR2 SYGVNS. The DNA of the CDR3 is TGTGCCAGCAGTGAAATAGGGCAGTACAATGAGCAGTTCTTC. Its protein is CASSEIGQYNEQFF.

The chain employs TRBV13 and TRBJ1-5; TRBD1 might be the D (6 bases). The CDR3 spans 14 residues. The germline V gene encodes CDR1 PRHDT and CDR2 FYEKMQ (reference sequence). The V end was cut by 2 bases, the J end by 7 bases, with 12 bases between. The CDR3 region is CASSLRGKDQPQHF. CDR3 bases: TGTGCCAGCAGCTTAAGGGGGAAGGACCAGCCCCAGCATTTT.

This chain links TRBV29-1 with TRBJ2-5, with 7 positions matching TRBD2. The tail of the sequence fits TRBJ2-1 better, so the J call may be wrong. The CDR3 is 14 amino acids. The germline V gene has CDR1 SQVTM and CDR2 ANQGSEA. CDR3 sequence: CSGLRENGRNEQFF. The CDR3, as DNA: TGCAGCGGCTTGCGGGAGAACGGGCGAAATGAGCAGTTCTTC.

The CDR3 coding sequence is TGTGCCAGCAGCCAAGTCCTAGCGGGGAAAGAGACCCAGTTCTTC. It codes for CASSQVLAGKETQFF. The V call is TRBV3-1, the J call TRBJ2-1; 9 nucleotides line up with TRBD2. Germline-derived CDR1 and CDR2 are LGHDT and YNNKEL (reference sequence). The CDR3 consists of 15 residues. V shed 1 base and J 13 bases; nucleotides not matched to a gene: 11.

The chain has TRBV28 and TRBJ1-2; a possible D gene is TRBD1 (6 bases). Trimming pared 3 bases from V and 3 bases from J, leaving 11 bases between. The length of the CDR3 is 14 residues. The germline CDR1 and CDR2 sequences are MDHEN and SYDVKM. The CDR3 loop is CASSFTGTYYGYTF. For the CDR3, the DNA is TGTGCCAGCAGTTTTACCGGGACATACTATGGCTACACCTTC.

In its sample, this clonotype was seen a few times. This chain uses TRBV20-1 with TRBJ2-1; D is uncertain. This CDR3 comprises 12 residues. Germline V gives CDR1 DFQATT, CDR2 SNEGSKA (reference sequence). Trimming took 3 bases from V and 6 from J, leaving 9 bases between them. CDR3 nucleotides: TGCAGTGCTAGTGACGGGCCCAATGAGCAGTTCTTC. This translates into CSASDGPNEQFF.

The chain combines TRBV7-9 with TRBJ2-1, with 8 positions matching TRBD2. Germline V gene lookup returns CDR1 SEHNR and CDR2 FQNEAQ (reference sequence). CDR3 length: 15 amino acids. Trimming took 8 bases from V and 7 from J; bases not matched to a gene: 13. Here the CDR3 reads CASPGTGGPTNEQFF. CDR3 bases: TGTGCCAGCCCGGGTACGGGGGGGCCTACGAATGAGCAGTTCTTC. Complete variable domain (other parts from reference TRBV7-9 and TRBJ2-1): DTGVSQNPRHKITKRGQNVTFRCDPISEHNRLYWYRQTLGQGPEFLTYFQNEAQLEKSRLLSDRFSAERPKGSFSTLEIQRTEQGDSAMYLCASPGTGGPTNEQFFGPGTRLTVL.

CDR3 in DNA: TGTGCCAGCAGCCCTACCTATGCGGGGAACACTGAAGCTTTCTTT. It codes for CASSPTYAGNTEAFF. This sequence joins TRBV13 and TRBJ1-1; D is unresolved. The CDR3 covers 15 residues. Germline CDR1 PRHDT, CDR2 FYEKMQ (reference sequence). Between the trimmed V and J ends, which lost 5 bases and 1 base, there was a span of 14 bases.

The chain employs TRBV12-3 or TRBV12-4 and TRBJ2-7; D might be TRBD1 (6 bases). V lost 4 bases to trimming and J lost 6 bases, with 10 bases between them. The CDR3 runs to 12 residues. CDR3 DNA sequence: TGTGCCAGCAGTTCAGGGGATGGCGAGCAGTACTTC. As protein: CASSSGDGEQYF.

This clonotype was seen ten or more times. The chain uses TRBV7-9 and TRBJ2-3; a possible D gene is TRBD2 (6 bases). Trimming stripped 0 bases from V and 0 bases from J, with 10 bases between. Germline V gene sequence: CDR1 SEHNR, CDR2 FQNEAQ (reference sequence). This CDR3 region has 16 residues. The CDR3 sequence: CASSLASGGSTDTQYF. CDR3 in DNA: TGTGCCAGCAGCTTAGCGAGCGGAGGGAGCACAGATACGCAGTATTTT.

The chain joins TRBV3-1 to TRBJ1-4; possible D gene TRBD1, 6 bases. The CDR3 consists of 15 residues. The V end lost 5 bases, the J end lost 7 bases, and 17 bases lay between the germline ends. Germline CDR1 LGHDT, CDR2 YNNKEL (reference sequence). The CDR3 coding sequence is TGTGCCAGCAGCTTCGTACAGGGATCGGGTGAAAAACTGTTTTTT. It translates to CASSFVQGSGEKLFF.

The chain uses TRBV9 and TRBJ2-7, with D possibly being TRBD2 (5 bases). With 2 bases removed from V and 0 bases from J, the gap between germline ends came to 9 bases. Germline loops: CDR1 SGDLS, CDR2 YYNGEE. The CDR3 runs to 14 residues. The CDR3 spells CASSVTSDSYEQYF. In DNA, the CDR3 is TGTGCCAGCAGCGTCACTAGTGACTCCTACGAGCAGTACTTC. Supplemented by reference TRBV9 and TRBJ2-7, the full variable domain reads DSGVTQTPKHLITATGQRVTLRCSPRSGDLSVYWYQQSLDQGLQFLIQYYNGEERAKGNILERFSAQQFPDLHSELNLSSLELGDSALYFCASSVTSDSYEQYFGPGTRLTVT.

This clonotype was seen a handful of times. This chain uses TRBV4-2 with TRBJ2-5; 7 bases map to TRBD2. The DNA end is a closer match to TRBJ2-1, so the J assignment may be wrong. Germline CDR1 is LGHNA and CDR2 is YNFKEQ. The CDR3 loop spans 13 amino acids. CDR3 residues: CASSQVREDEQFF. The DNA of the CDR3 is TGTGCCAGCAGCCAAGTTCGGGAGGATGAGCAGTTCTTC.

A note on this clonotype: A much larger clone is a single base away; this may be a read error. This sequence joins TRBV28 and TRBJ2-1; the match to TRBD2 covers 11 bases. TRBJ2-7 matches the DNA end more closely, so the J call is doubtful. CDR3 length equals 13 residues. Germline V gene data show CDR1 as MDHEN and CDR2 as SYDVKM. For the CDR3, the DNA is TGTGCCAGCAGCCTGGGACTAGCGGTTGAGCAGTACTTC. This encodes CASSLGLAVEQYF.

The chain combines TRBV7-2 with TRBJ1-2; no clear D. The germline V gene encodes CDR1 SGHTA and CDR2 FQGNSA. There are 14 residues in the CDR3. Trimming took off 2 bases at V and 8 bases at J, with 15 bases between the two ends. In DNA, the CDR3 is TGTGCCAGCAGCTTAAGCGGGCCAAAGCGAGGCTACACCTTC. It translates to CASSLSGPKRGYTF.

This clonotype was seen more than once but under ten times. V usage is TRBV2 and J usage is TRBJ2-5; the D gene could be TRBD1 or TRBD2 (5 bases each). Germline V gives CDR1 SNHLY, CDR2 FYNNEI. The CDR3 length is 15 residues. V shed 6 bases and J shed 2 bases, with 16 bases lying between them. The CDR3 loop is CASRDRDGVQETQYF. As DNA, the CDR3 is TGTGCCAGCAGGGACCGGGACGGGGTACAAGAGACCCAGTACTTC.

The chain employs TRBV4-2 and TRBJ2-2; 7 bases agree with TRBD2. The CDR3 has 17 residues. V was clipped by 0 bases and J by 6 bases; unmatched bases: 10. The V gene's germline CDR1 is LGHNA and CDR2 YNFKEQ. CDR3 sequence reads: CASSQDRGGSAPGELFF. In DNA, the CDR3 is TGTGCCAGCAGCCAAGATCGCGGCGGGAGCGCACCCGGGGAGCTGTTTTTT.

Only a few counts were recorded for this clonotype. The rearrangement uses TRBV29-1 and TRBJ2-1, with D perhaps TRBD1 or TRBD2 (6 bases each). The CDR3 runs to 12 residues. V was trimmed by 1 base and J by 9 bases, leaving 10 bases between them. Germline V gene data show CDR1 as SQVTM and CDR2 as ANQGSEA. The CDR3, as DNA: TGCAGCGTTGAAGGGGGGGCCGGTGAGCAGTTCTTC. Protein sequence: CSVEGGAGEQFF.

This clonotype has just a few counts. The chain carries TRBV4-1 and TRBJ1-3, with a possible D match to TRBD1 (6 bases). V lost 0 bases to trimming and J lost 2 bases, with 11 bases between them. Germline assignment: CDR1 MGHRA and CDR2 YSYEKL. This CDR3 region has 16 residues. In DNA form, the CDR3 reads TGCGCCAGCAGCCAAGATGCGGGGGGCCCTGGAAACACCATATATTTT. It codes for CASSQDAGGPGNTIYF.

The chain recombines TRBV29-1 with TRBJ1-2; D remains unclear. V was pared by 6 bases and J by 2 bases, with 16 bases between. CDR1 is SQVTM and CDR2 is ANQGSEA in the germline V gene. CDR3 length equals 14 residues. This CDR3 is CSVINKGLNYGYTF. Written as DNA, the CDR3 is TGCAGCGTCATTAACAAGGGCTTAAACTATGGCTACACCTTC. Drawing the rest from reference TRBV29-1 and TRBJ1-2, the complete variable domain is SAVISQKPSRDICQRGTSLTIQCQVDSQVTMMFWYRQQPGQSLTLIATANQGSEATYESGFVIDKFPISRPNLTFSTLTVSNMSPEDSSIYLCSVINKGLNYGYTFGSGTRLTVV.

The gene calls are TRBV11-2 and TRBJ2-5; no reliable D call. The germline gives CDR1 SGHAT, CDR2 FQNNGV. This CDR3 spans 16 amino acids. V dropped 5 bases and J dropped 3 bases, with 19 bases sitting between them. The CDR3 loop reads CASSNYPRASEETQYF. For the CDR3, the DNA is TGTGCCAGCAGCAATTACCCCCGGGCCAGCGAAGAGACCCAGTACTTC.